The 19 T cell receptor beta chains presented below share a single source sample, sequenced in a study of cytomegalovirus exposure and HLA in healthy donors. Vbeta (60) and Jbeta (13) primers were used in the PCR. Measured with immunoSEQ multiplex PCR; TCRdb has only the in-frame clones, and not every one. Of over 150,000 clones listed, about 72% were seen once; the top ten hold roughly 3.6%. The sequenced sample consisted of PBMCs. Receptors were obtained from a man aged 25 to 40 in good health and CMV-seropositive.

V is TRBV2 and J is TRBJ2-1; 8 bases map to TRBD2. J gave up 1 base and V 0 bases, and 2 bases lay outside the gene matches. CDR1 SNHLY and CDR2 FYNNEI come from the germline V gene. The length of the CDR3 is 16 residues. The CDR3 region has the DNA TGTGCCAGCAGTGAAGCCGGCGGGGGGTCCTACAATGAGCAGTTCTTC. It codes for CASSEAGGGSYNEQFF.

This chain uses TRBV30 with TRBJ2-5; 7 bases map to TRBD2. This CDR3 region has 16 residues. Unmatched junction bases numbered 17, after V lost 3 bases and J lost 7 bases. Germline V lookup: CDR1 GTSNPN, CDR2 SVGIG (reference sequence). CDR3 residues: CAWSPWGVAGAGTQYF. In DNA form, the CDR3 reads TGTGCCTGGAGCCCCTGGGGGGTAGCGGGCGCGGGGACCCAGTACTTC.

This sequence joins TRBV4-2 and TRBJ1-2; D remains unclear. Germline V lookup: CDR1 LGHNA, CDR2 YNFKEQ. The CDR3 consists of 17 residues. Trimming took 0 bases from V and 4 from J, leaving 18 bases between them. CDR3 bases: TGTGCCAGCAGCCAAGATCACAGCCCTGAACCCCTCTATGGCTACACCTTC. As protein: CASSQDHSPEPLYGYTF.

The gene calls are TRBV5-1 and TRBJ2-1; D is undetermined. Trimming took 0 bases from V and 6 from J, leaving 7 bases between them. CDR1 SGHRS and CDR2 YFSETQ come from the germline V gene. The CDR3 is 13 amino acids. CDR3 amino acids: CASSLGDTNEQFF. The CDR3 coding sequence is TGCGCCAGCAGCTTGGGAGACACCAATGAGCAGTTCTTC.

This clone was detected once. V is TRBV5-1 and J is TRBJ2-7; 7 nucleotides align to TRBD1. The V gene end was trimmed by 5 bases and the J gene end by 0 bases; junction bases not matched to a gene: 5. This CDR3 comprises 14 residues. CDR1 and CDR2 (germline): SGHRS, YFSETQ. The CDR3 sequence: CASSRQGSSYEQYF. The CDR3 DNA is TGCGCCAGCAGTCGACAGGGCAGCTCCTACGAGCAGTACTTC.

The rearrangement uses TRBV6-6 and TRBJ2-3, with D possibly TRBD2 on 6 matching bases. The V gene lost 7 bases and the J gene lost 5 bases, with 19 bases spanning the gap. The CDR3 totals 15 residues. Germline-derived CDR1 and CDR2 are MNHNY and SVGAGI (reference sequence). Here the CDR3 DNA reads TGTGCCAGCACTCAAGGGGCGGGGAGAGAAGATACGCAGTATTTT. Translating it yields CASTQGAGREDTQYF.

The chain has TRBV7-3 and TRBJ2-5, with TRBD1 matching 8 bases. V lost 9 bases, J lost 0 bases, and 3 bases stayed unmatched. Germline CDR1 reads SGHTA; CDR2 reads FQGTGA. The length of the CDR3 is 13 residues. The CDR3 DNA is TGTGCCAGGGCGACAGGGGACCAAGAGACCCAGTACTTC. Translated: CARATGDQETQYF.

This clone was observed a handful of times. V usage is TRBV15 and J usage is TRBJ1-3, with D unclear. Trimming stripped 0 bases from V and 1 base from J, with 10 bases between. The germline V gene has CDR1 LNHNV and CDR2 YYDKDF (reference sequence). There are 16 residues in the CDR3. The CDR3 DNA is TGTGCCACCAGCAGAGATTTAGGAGGGTCTGGAAACACCATATATTTT. Amino acids: CATSRDLGGSGNTIYF.

The J gene is TRBJ2-5, the V gene TRBV5-6; 11 nucleotides line up with TRBD2. TRBJ2-7 explains the end of the DNA better; the J call may be wrong. This CDR3 spans 15 amino acids. Germline CDR1 reads SGHDT; CDR2 reads YYEEEE. The CDR3 coding sequence is TGTGCCAGCAGCTTTGGGACTAGCGGACACTACGAGCAGTACTTC. Translating gives CASSFGTSGHYEQYF.

Only a few counts were recorded for this clone. The V call is TRBV7-2, the J call TRBJ2-3; 11 nucleotides line up with TRBD2. In germline, CDR1 is SGHTA, CDR2 FQGNSA. CDR3 length equals 18 residues. The trim removed 5 bases at V and 2 bases at J, leaving 12 bases unmatched. The CDR3 reads CASSGGLLAGGSTDTQYF. The CDR3 nucleotides are TGTGCCAGCAGCGGGGGGCTTCTAGCGGGGGGATCCACAGATACGCAGTATTTT. Using reference TRBV7-2 and TRBJ2-3 for the parts outside the CDR3, the full variable domain is GAGVSQSPSNKVTEKGKDVELRCDPISGHTALYWYRQSLGQGLEFLIYFQGNSAPDKSGLPSDRFSAERTGGSVSTLTIQRTQQEDSAVYLCASSGGLLAGGSTDTQYFGPGTRLTVL.

V gene TRBV10-3 combines with J gene TRBJ2-2, with 8 bases that match TRBD2. The V segment lost 2 bases and the J segment 4 bases; nucleotides outside the gene matches: 6. Germline V gives CDR1 ENHRY, CDR2 SYGVKD. The CDR3 sequence is 16 residues long. The CDR3 sequence is CAISEDPGGATGELFF. CDR3 sequence (DNA): TGTGCCATCAGTGAGGACCCCGGGGGGGCCACCGGGGAGCTGTTTTTT.

This chain connects TRBV5-1 to TRBJ1-4; no reliable D call. Germline V gives CDR1 SGHRS, CDR2 YFSETQ. The CDR3 runs 15 residues. V lost 2 bases to trimming and J lost 3 bases, with 11 bases between them. The CDR3 nucleotides read TGCGCCAGCAGCTTAATTTCAGGTCCTAATGAAAAACTGTTTTTT. Its translation is CASSLISGPNEKLFF.

This clone was recorded once. V usage is TRBV9 and J usage is TRBJ2-7; D uncertain. CDR3 length: 17 residues. Trimming left V 4 bases short and J 6 bases short, with 26 bases between. Germline CDR1 SGDLS, CDR2 YYNGEE. This chain's CDR3 is CASSPRRWAAFPCEQYF. In DNA form, the CDR3 reads TGTGCCAGCAGCCCCCGCCGGTGGGCAGCTTTCCCCTGCGAGCAGTACTTC.

The V call is TRBV25-1, the J call TRBJ1-1, with D perhaps TRBD1 (6 bases). Trimming left V 3 bases short and J 1 base short, with 9 bases between. This CDR3 contains 14 residues. The germline V gene encodes CDR1 MGHDK and CDR2 SYGVNS. This CDR3 is CASSDGRGNTEAFF. In DNA, the CDR3 is TGTGCCAGCAGTGACGGCAGGGGGAACACTGAAGCTTTCTTT.

Only a few counts were recorded for this clone. This chain uses TRBV11-2 with TRBJ2-7, with TRBD1 matching 7 bases. Per germline, CDR1 SGHAT and CDR2 FQNNGV. Trimming at V came to 1 base and at J to 3 bases, leaving 6 bases not matched to a gene. This CDR3 has 15 residues. The CDR3 DNA reads TGTGCCAGCAGCTTAGCCGGGACAGACTTCTACGAGCAGTACTTC. The encoded protein is CASSLAGTDFYEQYF. The full variable domain, rest sourced from reference TRBV11-2 and TRBJ2-7, is EAGVAQSPRYKIIEKRQSVAFWCNPISGHATLYWYQQILGQGPKLLIQFQNNGVVDDSQLPKDRFSAERLKGVDSTLKIQPAKLEDSAVYLCASSLAGTDFYEQYFGPGTRLTVT.

The chain combines TRBV27 with TRBJ2-7, with 10 bases that match TRBD2. J gave up 2 bases and V 6 bases, and 7 bases lay outside the gene matches. This CDR3 has 15 amino acids. Per germline, CDR1 MNHEY and CDR2 SMNVEV (reference sequence). The CDR3 bases are TGTGCCAGCAGACCTCTAGCGGGGGCCACCTACGAGCAGTACTTC. Protein product: CASRPLAGATYEQYF.

The CDR3 protein is CASSEQDEAFF. CDR3 coding DNA: TGTGCCAGCAGTGAGCAGGATGAAGCTTTCTTT. This chain links TRBV2 with TRBJ1-1; D is unclear. CDR1 and CDR2 from the germline V gene are SNHLY and FYNNEI. This CDR3 spans 11 amino acids. Trimming shortened V by 3 bases and J by 7 bases, and 6 bases separated the two germline ends.

This chain links TRBV30 with TRBJ1-2; 9 bases match TRBD1. This CDR3 spans 13 amino acids. Trimming took 4 bases from V and 7 from J; bases not matched to a gene: 7. Germline V lookup: CDR1 GTSNPN, CDR2 SVGIG (reference sequence). CDR3: CAWNTDRGGGYTF. CDR3 DNA sequence: TGTGCCTGGAACACGGACAGGGGCGGTGGCTACACCTTC.

This clone has more than one count but fewer than ten. This chain uses TRBV25-1 with TRBJ2-2, with 9 bases fitting TRBD2. V was pared by 4 bases and J by 3 bases, with 6 bases of the junction left unmatched. The CDR3 contains 16 residues. Germline CDR1 and CDR2: MGHDK and SYGVNS. The CDR3 loop is CASSGSRLADTGELFF. DNA for the CDR3: TGTGCCAGCAGTGGTTCTCGACTAGCGGACACCGGGGAGCTGTTTTTT. The full variable domain, in which reference TRBV25-1 and TRBJ2-2 provide the parts outside the CDR3, is EADIYQTPRYLVIGTGKKITLECSQTMGHDKMYWYQQDPGMELHLIHYSYGVNSTEKGDLSSESTVSRIRTEHFPLTLESARPSHTSQYLCASSGSRLADTGELFFGEGSRLTVL.